A single sample gave rise to the 6 T cell receptor beta chains below, sequenced in a study of vaccination and CD4 T cells after COVID-19 (dated by TCRdb to between 2021 and 2024). For these TCRs, the target antigens are not known. The intended sense of this specimen's treatment or condition label: roughly ten-day PBMC culture with coronavirus spike peptide pools or control peptides (ViraFEST assay). Library generation was performed with PCR. The sequencer listed for this sample is Illumina iSeq 100. DNA from cultured CD4+ T cells was subjected to TCR sequencing with the Oncomine TCR Beta short-read assay at the Johns Hopkins FTIC core. The raw public reads went through TCRdb reprocessing: fastp at Q25, MiXCR clone calling, in-frame beta chains kept. Entries that share a CDR3 protein sequence are merged under the most common genes and DNA. This sample holds around 5,000 distinct CDR3 sequences; about two fifths were observed only once. The top ten constitute roughly 12% of the sample.

Specimen: CD4+ T cells from blood, cultured in vitro. The source of these receptors is a human donor who had recovered from COVID-19.

This clonotype was counted between two and nine times. V gene TRBV7-2 combines with J gene TRBJ1-2; no reliable D call. CDR1 and CDR2 from the germline V gene are SGHTA and FQGNSA. V was clipped by 4 bases and J by 8 bases, with 11 bases between them. The CDR3 length is 12 residues. The CDR3 sequence: CASSSQRVGYTF. The DNA for the CDR3 is TGTGCCAGCAGCTCCCAGCGGGTCGGCTACACCTTC. The variable domain in full, completed from reference TRBV7-2 and TRBJ1-2, reads GAGVSQSPSNKVTEKGKDVELRCDPISGHTALYWYRQSLGQGLEFLIYFQGNSAPDKSGLPSDRFSAERTGGSVSTLTIQRTQQEDSAVYLCASSSQRVGYTFGSGTRLTVV.

This chain connects TRBV20-1 to TRBJ1-1, with D unclear. In germline, CDR1 is DFQATT, CDR2 SNEGSKA (reference sequence). This CDR3 is built from 11 residues. Trimming stripped 3 bases from V and 0 bases from J, with 2 bases between. The CDR3 DNA reads TGCAGTGCTAGGATGAACACTGAAGCTTTCTTT. It codes for CSARMNTEAFF.

The rearrangement links TRBV20-1 to TRBJ2-1, with D perhaps matching TRBD1 or TRBD2 (6 bases each). V lost 1 base to trimming and J lost 3 bases, with 10 bases between them. Germline V gene sequence: CDR1 DFQATT, CDR2 SNEGSKA (reference sequence). This CDR3 is 14 amino acids long. The CDR3 is CSARAEGDYNEQFF. CDR3 bases: TGCAGTGCTAGAGCGGAGGGGGACTACAATGAGCAGTTCTTC.

The gene calls are TRBV7-9 and TRBJ1-2; no firm D call. The germline gives CDR1 SEHNR, CDR2 FQNEAQ (reference sequence). The V gene lost 10 bases and the J gene lost 1 base, with 10 bases spanning the gap. The CDR3 contains 12 residues. CDR3 nucleotide sequence: TGTGCCATCCCGGACGATAACTATGGCTACACCTTC. Protein: CAIPDDNYGYTF.

The CDR3 here is CSVGGRGVETQYF. As DNA, the CDR3 is TGCAGCGTTGGTGGGAGAGGCGTAGAGACCCAGTACTTC. This sequence joins TRBV29-1 and TRBJ2-5, with TRBD2 as a possible D gene (5 bases). The germline V gene encodes CDR1 SQVTM and CDR2 ANQGSEA. Trimming removed 4 bases from V and 4 bases from J, with 13 bases in between. The CDR3 sequence is 13 residues long.

The V and J genes are TRBV7-9 and TRBJ2-7; no definite D call. The CDR3 loop spans 15 amino acids. The germline V and J ends were trimmed by 5 bases and 0 bases, with 14 bases remaining between them. Germline values: CDR1 SEHNR, CDR2 FQNEAQ (reference sequence). CDR3 sequence (DNA): TGTGCCAGCAGCCCCTCTACACGGAGCTCCTACGAGCAGTACTTC. It is translated as CASSPSTRSSYEQYF.